Reported below is one T cell receptor (beta chain). The sample is drawn from a study of blood T cell repertoires in COVID-19. Study information: The samples span acute and convalescent COVID-19 from the United States, Italy and Spain. T cells, B-cell-depleted T cells, or PBMCs supplied cDNA or gDNA.

Original data processing: Amplification with reference gene primers provided the estimates of nucleated cell counts. Profiling relied on immunoSEQ multiplex PCR, and the TCRdb table lists in-frame clones only, not all of them. That table is the source of V, J and clone size, and D and trimming were worked out from the DNA. This sample carries about 51,000 clones, 70% to 85% of them seen once, and the ten largest clones take under 3%. The CDR3 is 14 residues long. Germline CDR1 SGHAT, CDR2 FQNNGV. Deletions cut 0 bases from V and 2 bases from J, with 7 bases between. This TCR derives from a man in his fifties or sixties with acute or convalescent COVID-19. V and J are TRBV11-2 and TRBJ2-5; D might be TRBD2 (5 bases). The sequenced material came from peripheral blood. The CDR3 loop is CASSLERGQETQYF. DNA of the CDR3: TGTGCCAGCAGCTTAGAACGGGGACAAGAGACCCAGTACTTC.